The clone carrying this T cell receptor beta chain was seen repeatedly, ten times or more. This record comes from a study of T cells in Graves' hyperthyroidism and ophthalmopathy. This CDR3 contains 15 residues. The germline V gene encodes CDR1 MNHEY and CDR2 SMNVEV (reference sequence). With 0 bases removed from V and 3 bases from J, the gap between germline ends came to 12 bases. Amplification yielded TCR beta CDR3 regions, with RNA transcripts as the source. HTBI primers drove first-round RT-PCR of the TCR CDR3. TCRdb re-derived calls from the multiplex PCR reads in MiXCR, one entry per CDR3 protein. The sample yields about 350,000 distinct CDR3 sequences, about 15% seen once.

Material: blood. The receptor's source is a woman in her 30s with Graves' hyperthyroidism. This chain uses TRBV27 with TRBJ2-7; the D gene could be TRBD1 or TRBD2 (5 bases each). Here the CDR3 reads CASSLSGDPRYEQYF. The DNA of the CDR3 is TGTGCCAGCAGTTTATCAGGGGACCCTCGCTACGAGCAGTACTTC.